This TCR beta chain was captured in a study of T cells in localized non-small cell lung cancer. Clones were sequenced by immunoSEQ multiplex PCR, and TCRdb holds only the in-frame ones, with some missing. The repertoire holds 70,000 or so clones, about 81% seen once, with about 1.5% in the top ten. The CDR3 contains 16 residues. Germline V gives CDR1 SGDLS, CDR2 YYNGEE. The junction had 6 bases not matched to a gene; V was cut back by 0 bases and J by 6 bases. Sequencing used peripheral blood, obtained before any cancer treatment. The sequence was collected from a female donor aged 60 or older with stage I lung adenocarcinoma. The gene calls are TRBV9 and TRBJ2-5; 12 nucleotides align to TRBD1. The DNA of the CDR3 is TGTGCCAGCAGCGTAGTCGGGACAGGGGGCTGGAAGACCCAGTACTTC. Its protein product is CASSVVGTGGWKTQYF.